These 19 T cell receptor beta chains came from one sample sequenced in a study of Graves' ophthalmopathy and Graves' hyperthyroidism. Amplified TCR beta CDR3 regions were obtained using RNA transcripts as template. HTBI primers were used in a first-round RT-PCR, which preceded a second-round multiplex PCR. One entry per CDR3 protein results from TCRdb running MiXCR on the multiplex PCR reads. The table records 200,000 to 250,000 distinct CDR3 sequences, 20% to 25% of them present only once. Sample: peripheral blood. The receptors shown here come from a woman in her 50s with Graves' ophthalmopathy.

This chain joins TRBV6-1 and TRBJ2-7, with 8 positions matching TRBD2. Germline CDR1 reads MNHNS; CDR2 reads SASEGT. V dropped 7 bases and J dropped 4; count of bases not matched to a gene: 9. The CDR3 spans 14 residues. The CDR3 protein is CASKPRSGSYEQYF. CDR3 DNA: TGTGCCAGCAAGCCGAGGAGCGGGAGTTACGAGCAGTACTTC.

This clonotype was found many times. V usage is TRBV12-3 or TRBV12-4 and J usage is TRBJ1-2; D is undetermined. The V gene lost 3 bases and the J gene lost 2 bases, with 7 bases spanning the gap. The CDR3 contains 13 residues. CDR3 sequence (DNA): TGTGCCAGCAGTTTTCGACCCAACTATGGCTACACCTTC. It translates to CASSFRPNYGYTF.

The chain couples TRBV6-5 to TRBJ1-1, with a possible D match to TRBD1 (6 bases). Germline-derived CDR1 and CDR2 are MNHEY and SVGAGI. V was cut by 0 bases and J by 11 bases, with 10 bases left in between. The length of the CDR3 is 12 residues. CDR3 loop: CASSYSGAGAFF. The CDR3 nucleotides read TGTGCCAGCAGTTACTCGGGGGCGGGCGCTTTCTTT.

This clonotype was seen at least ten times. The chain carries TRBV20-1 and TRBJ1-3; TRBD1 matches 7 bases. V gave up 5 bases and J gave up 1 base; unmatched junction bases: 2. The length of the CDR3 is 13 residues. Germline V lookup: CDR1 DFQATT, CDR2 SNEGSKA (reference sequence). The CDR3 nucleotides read TGCAGTGCTTCACAGGGGTCTGGAAACACCATATATTTT. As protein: CSASQGSGNTIYF.

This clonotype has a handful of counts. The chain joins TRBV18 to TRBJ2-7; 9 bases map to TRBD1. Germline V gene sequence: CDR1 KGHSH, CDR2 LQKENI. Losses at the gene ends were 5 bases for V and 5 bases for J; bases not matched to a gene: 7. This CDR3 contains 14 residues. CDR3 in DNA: TGTGCCAGCTCATCGGGACAGGGTCACCACGAGCAGTACTTC. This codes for CASSSGQGHHEQYF.

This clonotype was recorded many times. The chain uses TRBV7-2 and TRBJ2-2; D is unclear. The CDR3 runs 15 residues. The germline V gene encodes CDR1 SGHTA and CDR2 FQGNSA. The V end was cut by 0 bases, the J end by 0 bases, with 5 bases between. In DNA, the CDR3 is TGTGCCAGCAGCTTAGCCTCCACGAACACCGGGGAGCTGTTTTTT. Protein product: CASSLASTNTGELFF.

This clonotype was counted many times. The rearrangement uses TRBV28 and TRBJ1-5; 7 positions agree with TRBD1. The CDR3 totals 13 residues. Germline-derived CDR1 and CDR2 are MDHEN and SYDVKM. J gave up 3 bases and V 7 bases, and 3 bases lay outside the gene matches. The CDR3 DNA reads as TGTGCCAGCAAGGGGACAGTCAATCAGCCCCAGCATTTT. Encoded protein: CASKGTVNQPQHF.

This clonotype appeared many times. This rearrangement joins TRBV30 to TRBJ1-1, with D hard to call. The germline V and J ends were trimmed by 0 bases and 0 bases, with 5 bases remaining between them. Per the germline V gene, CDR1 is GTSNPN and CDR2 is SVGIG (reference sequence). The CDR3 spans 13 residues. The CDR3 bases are TGTGCCTGGAGTGTCTGGATGAACACTGAAGCTTTCTTT. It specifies CAWSVWMNTEAFF.

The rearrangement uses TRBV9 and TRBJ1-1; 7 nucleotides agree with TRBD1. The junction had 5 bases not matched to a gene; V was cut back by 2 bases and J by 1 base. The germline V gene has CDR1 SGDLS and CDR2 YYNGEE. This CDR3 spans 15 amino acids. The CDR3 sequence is CASSVGQAQNTEAFF. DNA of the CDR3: TGTGCCAGCAGCGTTGGACAGGCGCAGAACACTGAAGCTTTCTTT. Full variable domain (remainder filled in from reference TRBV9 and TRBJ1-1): DSGVTQTPKHLITATGQRVTLRCSPRSGDLSVYWYQQSLDQGLQFLIQYYNGEERAKGNILERFSAQQFPDLHSELNLSSLELGDSALYFCASSVGQAQNTEAFFGQGTRLTVV.

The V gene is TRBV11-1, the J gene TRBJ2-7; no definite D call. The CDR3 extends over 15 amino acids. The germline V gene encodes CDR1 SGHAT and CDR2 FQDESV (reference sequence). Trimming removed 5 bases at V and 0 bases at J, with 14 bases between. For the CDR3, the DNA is TGTGCCAGCAGCGCCATCTCAGCCCTCTCCTACGAGCAGTACTTC. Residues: CASSAISALSYEQYF.

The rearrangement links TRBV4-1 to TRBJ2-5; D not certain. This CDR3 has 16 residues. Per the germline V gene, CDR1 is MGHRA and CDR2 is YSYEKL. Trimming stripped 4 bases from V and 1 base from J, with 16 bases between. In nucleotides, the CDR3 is TGCGCCAGCAGCCGTGAACCCCCGCGGCCCCAAGAGACCCAGTACTTC. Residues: CASSREPPRPQETQYF.

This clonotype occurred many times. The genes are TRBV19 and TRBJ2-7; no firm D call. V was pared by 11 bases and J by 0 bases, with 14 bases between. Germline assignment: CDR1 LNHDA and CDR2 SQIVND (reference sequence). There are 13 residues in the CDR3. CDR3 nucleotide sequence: TGTGCCTCTTCAGCCACCGGCTCCTACGAGCAGTACTTC. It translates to CASSATGSYEQYF.

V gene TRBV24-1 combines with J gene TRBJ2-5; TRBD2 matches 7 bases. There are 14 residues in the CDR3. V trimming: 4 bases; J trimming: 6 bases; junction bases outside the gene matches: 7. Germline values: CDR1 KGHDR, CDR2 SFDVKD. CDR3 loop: CATSERTGGKTQYF. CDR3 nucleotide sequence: TGTGCCACCAGTGAGCGGACGGGAGGAAAGACCCAGTACTTC.

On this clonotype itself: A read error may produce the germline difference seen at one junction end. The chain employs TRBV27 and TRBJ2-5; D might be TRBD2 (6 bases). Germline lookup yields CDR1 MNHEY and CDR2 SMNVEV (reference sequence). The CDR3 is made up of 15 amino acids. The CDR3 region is CASSLFGGYQETQYF. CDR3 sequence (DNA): TGTGCCAGCAGTCTATTCGGGGGATACCAGGAGACCCAGTACTTC.

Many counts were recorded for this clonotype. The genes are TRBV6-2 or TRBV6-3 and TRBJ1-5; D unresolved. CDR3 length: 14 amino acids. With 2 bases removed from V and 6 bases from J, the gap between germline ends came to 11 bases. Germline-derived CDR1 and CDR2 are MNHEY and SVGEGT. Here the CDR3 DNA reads TGTGCCAGCAGTTACCCTGGTTTGGGTCAGCCCCAGCATTTT. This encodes CASSYPGLGQPQHF.

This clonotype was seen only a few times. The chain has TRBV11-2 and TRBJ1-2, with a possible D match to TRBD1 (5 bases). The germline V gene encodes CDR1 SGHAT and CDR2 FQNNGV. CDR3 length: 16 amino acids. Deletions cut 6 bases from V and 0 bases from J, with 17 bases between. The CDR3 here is CASREPNRGTNYGYTF. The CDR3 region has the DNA TGTGCCAGCAGAGAACCAAATCGGGGGACTAACTATGGCTACACCTTC.

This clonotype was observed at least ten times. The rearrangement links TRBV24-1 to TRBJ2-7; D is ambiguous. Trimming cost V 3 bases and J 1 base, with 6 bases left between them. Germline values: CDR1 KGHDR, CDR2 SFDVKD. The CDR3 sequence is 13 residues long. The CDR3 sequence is CATSDGPSYEQYF. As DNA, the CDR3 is TGTGCCACCAGTGATGGTCCATCCTACGAGCAGTACTTC.

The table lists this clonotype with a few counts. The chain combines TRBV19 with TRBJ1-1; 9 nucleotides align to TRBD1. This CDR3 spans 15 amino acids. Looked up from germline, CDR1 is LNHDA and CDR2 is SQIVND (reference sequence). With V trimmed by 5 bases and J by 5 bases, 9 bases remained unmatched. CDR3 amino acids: CASSPRRQGVTEAFF. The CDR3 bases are TGTGCCAGTAGTCCCCGCAGACAGGGGGTAACTGAAGCTTTCTTT.

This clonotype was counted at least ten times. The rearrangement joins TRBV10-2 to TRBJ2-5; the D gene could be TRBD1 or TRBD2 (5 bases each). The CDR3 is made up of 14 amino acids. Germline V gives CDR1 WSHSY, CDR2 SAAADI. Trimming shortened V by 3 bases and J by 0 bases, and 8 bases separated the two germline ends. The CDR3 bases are TGCGCCAGCAGTGACCGGGGCCACCAAGAGACCCAGTACTTC. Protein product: CASSDRGHQETQYF.